This T cell receptor (beta chain) was sequenced during a study of blood T cells in healthy people across ages. A second roughly 7 to 12 cycle PCR used barcoded and J-beta primers. Each CDR3 protein is one row after TCRdb ran MiXCR on the 5' RACE reads. The sample consists of roughly 800,000 distinct CDR3 sequences, 36% of them appearing once. Many counts were recorded for this clonotype. Its cognate antigen is unknown. Broader study findings: Samples with more naive T cells showed higher observed beta diversity. Naive CD4+ cells and diversity were both higher in long-lived donors than in aged donors.

Input material: blood. The clonotype originates from a man aged 18 to 30 in good health.

The CDR3 is CASSTGTSRQFF. The CDR3 DNA is TGTGCCAGCAGCACCGGGACTAGCAGGCAGTTCTTC. The genes are TRBV6-2 or TRBV6-3 and TRBJ2-1, with TRBD2 matching 9 bases. The CDR3 has 12 amino acids. CDR1 and CDR2 from the germline V gene are MNHEY and SVGEGT. The V gene end was trimmed by 6 bases and the J gene end by 12 bases; junction bases not matched to a gene: 6.